This T cell receptor beta chain stems from a study of human T cells and chemical hapten exposure. At the level of the study: Slight differences in pooled library volume were the main source of varying TCR yields across samples.

The library tagged individual cDNA molecules with unique molecular identifiers. TCRdb independently ran MiXCR on the reads; one entry per CDR3 protein. The sample shows 100,000 to 150,000 distinct CDR3 sequences, 8% to 9.5% of them seen only once. From whole blood left unfractionated, total RNA was extracted. Regarding this clonotype: Possible read error: a much larger clone is one base away.

The germline CDR1 and CDR2 sequences are SQVTM and ANQGSEA. The CDR3 is 13 residues long. What was sequenced was whole blood. The TCR originated in a human donor in good health. Some clones in this sample may be carry-over from other donors' samples. The chain recombines TRBV29-1 with TRBJ1-1; D gene uncertain. CDR3 sequence (DNA): TGCGGCGTTGAAGAAACAGTGAACACTGAAGCTTTCTTT. Its protein product is CGVEETVNTEAFF.